This entry concerns a single T cell receptor beta chain. The source of the sample is a study of blood T cell repertoires in COVID-19. Study-level information: In each case, the material was cDNA or gDNA derived from T cells, B-cell-depleted T cells, or PBMCs.

As processed by the authors: From reference gene primer amplification, estimates of nucleated cell counts were derived. Sequenced by immunoSEQ multiplex PCR; TCRdb stores in-frame clones only, minus some. The V and J calls and clone size were taken over from that table, and D and trimming were inferred from the DNA. In the table there are 55,000 to 75,000 clones, about 81% of which are singletons. Germline values: CDR1 SGHNT, CDR2 YYREEE (reference sequence). There are 12 residues in the CDR3. The V and J ends lost 0 bases and 9 bases respectively, with 4 bases between them. The chain combines TRBV5-4 with TRBJ1-6; D is unresolved. The sequenced sample was peripheral blood. The TCR was taken from a human donor in a cohort sampled during active COVID-19. The CDR3 DNA reads as TGTGCCAGCAGCTTGGTCGGTTCACCCCTCCACTTT. Translating gives CASSLVGSPLHF.